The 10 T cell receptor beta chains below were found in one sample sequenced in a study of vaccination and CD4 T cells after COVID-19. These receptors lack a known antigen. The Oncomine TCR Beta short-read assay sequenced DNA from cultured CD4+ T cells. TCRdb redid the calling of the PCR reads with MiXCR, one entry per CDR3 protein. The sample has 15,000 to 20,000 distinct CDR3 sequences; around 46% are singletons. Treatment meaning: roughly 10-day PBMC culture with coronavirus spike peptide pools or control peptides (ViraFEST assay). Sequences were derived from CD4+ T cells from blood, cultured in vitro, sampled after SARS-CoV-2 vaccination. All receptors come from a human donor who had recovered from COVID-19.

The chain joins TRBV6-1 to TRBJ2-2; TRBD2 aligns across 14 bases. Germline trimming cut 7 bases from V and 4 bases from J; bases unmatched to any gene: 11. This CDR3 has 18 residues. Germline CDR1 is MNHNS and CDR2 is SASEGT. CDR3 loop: CASTRLAGGRAGTGELFF. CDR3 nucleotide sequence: TGTGCCAGCACCAGACTAGCGGGAGGGCGGGCGGGCACCGGGGAGCTGTTTTTT.

CDR3 sequence reads: CASRVLSTDTQYF. As DNA, the CDR3 is TGTGCCAGCAGGGTCCTAAGCACAGATACGCAGTATTTT. The chain is built from TRBV27 and TRBJ2-3; D unresolved. The CDR3 length is 13 residues. V lost 6 bases to trimming and J lost 0 bases, with 7 bases between them. Germline assignment: CDR1 MNHEY and CDR2 SMNVEV (reference sequence).

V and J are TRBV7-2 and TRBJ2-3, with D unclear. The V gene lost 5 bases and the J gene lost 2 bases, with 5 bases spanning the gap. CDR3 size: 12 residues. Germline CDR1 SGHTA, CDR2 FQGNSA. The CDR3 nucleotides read TGTGCCAGCAGCGAAATCACAGATACGCAGTATTTT. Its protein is CASSEITDTQYF.

CDR3 bases: TGCAGTGCTAGAGCAACTCAGGGAGGACAGCCCCAGCATTTT. Protein sequence: CSARATQGGQPQHF. V gene TRBV20-1 combines with J gene TRBJ1-5; tentatively, D is TRBD1 (5 bases). The CDR3 is 14 amino acids. The V and J ends lost 1 base and 7 bases respectively, with 14 bases between them. The germline V gene has CDR1 DFQATT and CDR2 SNEGSKA (reference sequence).

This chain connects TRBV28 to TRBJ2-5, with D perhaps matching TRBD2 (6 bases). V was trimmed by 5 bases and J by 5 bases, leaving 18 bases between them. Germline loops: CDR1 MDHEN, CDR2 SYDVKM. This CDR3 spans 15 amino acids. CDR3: CASSTLRGIGETQYF. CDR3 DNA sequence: TGTGCCAGCAGTACCCTACGCGGGATTGGGGAGACCCAGTACTTC.

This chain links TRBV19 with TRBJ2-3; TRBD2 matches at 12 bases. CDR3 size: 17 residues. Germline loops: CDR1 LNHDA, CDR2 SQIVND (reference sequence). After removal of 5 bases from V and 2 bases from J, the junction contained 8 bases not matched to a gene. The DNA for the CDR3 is TGTGCCAGTAGTGGTACTAGCGGGAGGTTGGCCACAGATACGCAGTATTTT. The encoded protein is CASSGTSGRLATDTQYF.

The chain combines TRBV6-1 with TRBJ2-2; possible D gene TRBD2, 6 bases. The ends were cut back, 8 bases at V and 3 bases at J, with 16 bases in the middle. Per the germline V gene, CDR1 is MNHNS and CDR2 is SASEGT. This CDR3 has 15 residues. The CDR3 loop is CASGMGGGYTGELFF. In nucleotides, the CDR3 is TGTGCCAGCGGTATGGGGGGTGGTTACACCGGGGAGCTGTTTTTT.

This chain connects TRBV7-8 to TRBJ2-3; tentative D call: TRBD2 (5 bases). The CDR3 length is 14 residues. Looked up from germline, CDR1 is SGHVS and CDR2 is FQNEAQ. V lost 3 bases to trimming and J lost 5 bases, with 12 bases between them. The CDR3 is CASSFSPSRDTQYF. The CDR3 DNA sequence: TGTGCCAGCAGCTTTTCGCCTAGCCGAGATACGCAGTATTTT.

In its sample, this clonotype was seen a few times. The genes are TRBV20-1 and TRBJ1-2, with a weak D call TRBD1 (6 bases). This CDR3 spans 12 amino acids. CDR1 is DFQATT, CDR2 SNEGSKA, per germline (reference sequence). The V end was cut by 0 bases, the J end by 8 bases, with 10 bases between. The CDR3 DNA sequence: TGCAGTGCTAGAGAAGGGGGGAGCGGCTACACCTTC. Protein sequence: CSAREGGSGYTF.

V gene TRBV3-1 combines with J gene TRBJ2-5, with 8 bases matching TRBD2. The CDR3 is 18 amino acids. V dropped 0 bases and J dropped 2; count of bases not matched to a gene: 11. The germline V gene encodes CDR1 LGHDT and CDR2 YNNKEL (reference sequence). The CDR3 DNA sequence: TGTGCCAGCAGCCAAGATGATCGACTAGCGCTAAAACAAGAGACCCAGTACTTC. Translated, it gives CASSQDDRLALKQETQYF.